The next 9 T cell receptor beta chains were all read from a single sample in a study of blood T cell repertoires in COVID-19. The assay was immunoSEQ multiplex PCR, and TCRdb's table has in-frame clones only and misses some. Among roughly 130,000 clones, 65% to 80% were seen once, and the ten largest hold about 3.6%. The sequenced sample consisted of peripheral blood. These receptors came from a man aged 55-75 years with acute or convalescent COVID-19.

V is TRBV18 and J is TRBJ2-7; TRBD1 agrees at 10 bases. Germline V gene data show CDR1 as KGHSH and CDR2 as LQKENI. Trimming removed 0 bases from V and 6 bases from J; junction bases left unmatched: 5. The length of the CDR3 is 15 residues. CDR3 in amino acids: CASSPPGTGVPEQYF. The CDR3 DNA reads as TGTGCCAGCTCACCACCAGGGACAGGGGTCCCCGAGCAGTACTTC.

The chain combines TRBV28 with TRBJ2-5, with D possibly being TRBD1 (5 bases). The V and J ends lost 6 bases and 3 bases respectively, with 14 bases between them. Germline V lookup: CDR1 MDHEN, CDR2 SYDVKM. The length of the CDR3 is 14 residues. The CDR3: CASSSRVLKETQYF. The CDR3 coding sequence is TGTGCCAGCAGCTCCAGGGTTTTGAAAGAGACCCAGTACTTC.

The chain employs TRBV28 and TRBJ1-2; tentative D call: TRBD1 (5 bases). The CDR3 totals 13 residues. CDR1 is MDHEN, CDR2 SYDVKM, per germline. V was cut by 6 bases and J by 4 bases, with 12 bases left in between. The CDR3 DNA reads TGTGCCAGCAGGCAGTCCGGGGGCTATGGCTACACCTTC. Residues: CASRQSGGYGYTF.

V usage is TRBV5-1 and J usage is TRBJ2-7; 8 nucleotides align to TRBD2. The trim removed 0 bases at V and 4 bases at J, leaving 6 bases unmatched. CDR1 is SGHRS, CDR2 YFSETQ, per germline. The CDR3 spans 15 residues. CDR3 protein: CASSLEASGLYEQYF. In DNA form, the CDR3 reads TGCGCCAGCAGCTTGGAGGCTAGCGGGTTGTACGAGCAGTACTTC. The full variable domain, completed using reference TRBV5-1 and TRBJ2-7, is KAGVTQTPRYLIKTRGQQVTLSCSPISGHRSVSWYQQTPGQGLQFLFEYFSETQRNKGNFPGRFSGRQFSNSRSEMNVSTLELGDSALYLCASSLEASGLYEQYFGPGTRLTVT.

This chain links TRBV19 with TRBJ2-7, with 7 bases aligning to TRBD1. The V gene's germline CDR1 is LNHDA and CDR2 SQIVND (reference sequence). CDR3 length: 14 residues. The V and J ends lost 9 bases and 2 bases, in that order; junction bases with no gene match: 10. CDR3 amino acids: CASRSDRATYEQYF. The CDR3 nucleotides read TGTGCCAGCCGGTCCGACAGGGCGACCTACGAGCAGTACTTC.

The chain uses TRBV19 and TRBJ2-1; 7 bases map to TRBD2. With 7 bases clipped from V and 2 bases from J, the junction kept 5 bases outside the gene matches. CDR3 length equals 14 residues. From germline, CDR1 is LNHDA and CDR2 SQIVND (reference sequence). CDR3 residues: CASTPGLPYNEQFF. The CDR3 nucleotides read TGTGCCAGTACCCCGGGACTACCCTACAATGAGCAGTTCTTC.

This chain links TRBV28 with TRBJ2-7; 10 bases map to TRBD1. J was trimmed by 2 bases and V by 4 bases; bases with no gene match: 8. Germline CDR1 reads MDHEN; CDR2 reads SYDVKM. The CDR3 covers 16 residues. DNA of the CDR3: TGTGCCAGCAGTTCCTCCGGGACAGGGGTCACCTACGAGCAGTACTTC. It codes for CASSSSGTGVTYEQYF. Full variable domain (remainder filled in from reference TRBV28 and TRBJ2-7): DVKVTQSSRYLVKRTGEKVFLECVQDMDHENMFWYRQDPGLGLRLIYFSYDVKMKEKGDIPEGYSVSREKKERFSLILESASTNQTSMYLCASSSSGTGVTYEQYFGPGTRLTVT.

This chain uses TRBV6-2 or TRBV6-3 with TRBJ1-5; D gene ambiguous. This CDR3 has 17 residues. The V and J ends lost 0 bases and 7 bases respectively, with 19 bases between them. Germline values: CDR1 MNHEY, CDR2 SVGEGT. The CDR3 reads CASSYSSLRQNPQPQHF. CDR3 nucleotides: TGTGCCAGCAGTTACTCGAGTCTGCGACAAAATCCCCAGCCCCAGCATTTT.

Of note for this clone: The sample has other DNA sequences that encode this CDR3 too. The chain joins TRBV19 to TRBJ2-5; 8 nucleotides line up with TRBD1. The V gene end was trimmed by 4 bases and the J gene end by 2 bases; junction bases not matched to a gene: 6. The germline CDR1 and CDR2 sequences are LNHDA and SQIVND (reference sequence). The CDR3 contains 15 residues. The CDR3 is CASSTGQGPQETQYF. The DNA of the CDR3 is TGTGCCAGTAGTACAGGACAGGGCCCTCAAGAGACCCAGTACTTC. Together with reference TRBV19 and TRBJ2-5, the CDR3 gives the full variable domain: DGGITQSPKYLFRKEGQNVTLSCEQNLNHDAMYWYRQDPGQGLRLIYYSQIVNDFQKGDIAEGYSVSREKKESFPLTVTSAQKNPTAFYLCASSTGQGPQETQYFGPGTRLLVL.